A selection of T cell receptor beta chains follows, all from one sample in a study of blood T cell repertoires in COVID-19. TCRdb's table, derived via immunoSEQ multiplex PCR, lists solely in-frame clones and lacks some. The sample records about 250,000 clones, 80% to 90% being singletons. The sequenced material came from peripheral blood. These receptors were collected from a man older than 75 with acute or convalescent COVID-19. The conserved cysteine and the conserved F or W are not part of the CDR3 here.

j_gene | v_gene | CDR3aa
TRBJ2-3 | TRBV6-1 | ASSDLLAGGPDTQY
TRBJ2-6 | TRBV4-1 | ASSPAEESSGANVLT
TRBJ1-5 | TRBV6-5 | ASSSYGNQPQH
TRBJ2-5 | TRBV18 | ASSPIGGGYQETQY
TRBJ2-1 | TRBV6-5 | ASSLGGGYNEQF
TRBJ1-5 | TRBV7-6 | ASSPDRGQPQH
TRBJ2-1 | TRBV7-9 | ASSPRSVSSYNEQF
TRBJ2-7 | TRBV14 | ASSQGSGIVYEQY
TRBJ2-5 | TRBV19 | ASSISGRRETQY
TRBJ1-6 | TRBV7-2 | ASSLNGPGNSPLH
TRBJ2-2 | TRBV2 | ASSIRLAASTGELF
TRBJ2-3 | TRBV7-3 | ASSTRLSVTDTQY
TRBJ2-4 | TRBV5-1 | ASSLLGQGNIQY
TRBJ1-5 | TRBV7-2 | ASSTTGQGAYSNQPQH
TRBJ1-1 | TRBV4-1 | ASSQGDRVGNTEAF
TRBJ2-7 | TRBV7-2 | ASSLVGRGYEQY
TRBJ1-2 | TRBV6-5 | ASTGRGEGGYT
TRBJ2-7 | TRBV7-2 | ASSLVVSRLAVFQYEQY
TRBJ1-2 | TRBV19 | ASSMGEYGYT
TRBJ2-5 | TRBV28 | ASSLPTSGQETQY
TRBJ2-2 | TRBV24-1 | ATSDPSGQGAGELF
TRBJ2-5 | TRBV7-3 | ASSPGGRETQY
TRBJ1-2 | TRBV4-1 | ASSQVQGAYGYT
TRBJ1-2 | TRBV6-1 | ASETGGHYGYT
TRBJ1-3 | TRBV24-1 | ATSDFSGISSGNTIY
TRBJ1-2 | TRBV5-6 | ASSSRTGGLLRYT
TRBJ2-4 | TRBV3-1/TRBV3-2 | ASSQLSRGGLAKNIQY
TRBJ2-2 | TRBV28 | ASRTRNTGELF
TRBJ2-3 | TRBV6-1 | ASSEMGPPATTDTQY
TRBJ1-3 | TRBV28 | ASSLTGTYEGNTIY
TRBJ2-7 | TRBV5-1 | ASSLGLIGQREQY
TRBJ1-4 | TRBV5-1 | ASSVGWSRGEEKLF
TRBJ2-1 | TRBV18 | ASSFRLAGVPTYNEQF
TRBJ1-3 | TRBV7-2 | ASRLRSGNTIY
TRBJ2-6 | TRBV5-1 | ASSNTASSGANVLT
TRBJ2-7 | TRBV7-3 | ASSLGLAGAYEQY
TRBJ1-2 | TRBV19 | ASSITRGSVYGYT
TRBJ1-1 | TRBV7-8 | ASSPFRGPNTEAF
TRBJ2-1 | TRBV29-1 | SVEGNPRDFSYNEQF
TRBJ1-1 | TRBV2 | ASSEQRNTEAF
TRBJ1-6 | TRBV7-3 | ASSFGTGNSPLH
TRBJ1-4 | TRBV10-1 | ASPRRGLTKKLF
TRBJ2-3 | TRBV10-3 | AISESSEITDTQY
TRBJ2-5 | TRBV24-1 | ATSDNQGAREGTQY
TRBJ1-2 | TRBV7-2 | ASSLAGGGTGHGYT
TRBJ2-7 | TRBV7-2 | ASSLIGASYEQY
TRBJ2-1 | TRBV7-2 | ASSSDRGRFNEQF
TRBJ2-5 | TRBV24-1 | ATSDSRGYQETQY
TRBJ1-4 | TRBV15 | ATSRDLEKLF
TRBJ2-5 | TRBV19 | ASSNGAAETQY
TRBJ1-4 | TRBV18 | ASSPFRSNEKLF
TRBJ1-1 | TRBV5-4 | ASSLGGLTEAF
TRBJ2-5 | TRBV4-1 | ASSQGEGGRGETQY
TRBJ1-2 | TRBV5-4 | ASSLDRGVNGYT
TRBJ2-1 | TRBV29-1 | SVSDRLNEQF
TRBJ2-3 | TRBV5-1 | ASSLAGTSRGTDTQY
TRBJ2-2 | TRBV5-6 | ASSSTKLAGEVTGELF
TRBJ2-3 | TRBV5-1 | ASSSGQGFGDTQY
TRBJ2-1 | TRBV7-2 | ASSYKRTFYNEQF